This TCR beta chain was obtained from a study of blood T cell repertoires in COVID-19. Study details: The cDNA or gDNA used as material had been derived from T cells, B-cell-depleted T cells, or PBMCs.

Original handling: The authors estimated nucleated cell counts from reference gene primer amplification. The method was immunoSEQ multiplex PCR; TCRdb's version includes in-frame clones alone and lacks a portion of them. That table gives V, J and clone size, and the DNA gave D and trimming. The sample shows roughly 200,000 clones, 82% of them seen only once. The sequencing input was PBMCs or T cells enriched from blood (not recorded which). The TCR sequence derives from a woman aged 55-75 years with acute COVID-19.

The CDR3 nucleotides read TGTGCCAGTAGTATTAGCGGGGAGCTGTTTTTT. Protein sequence: CASSISGELFF. This chain uses TRBV19 with TRBJ2-2, with D hard to call. The V gene's germline CDR1 is LNHDA and CDR2 SQIVND (reference sequence). V was shortened by 3 bases and J by 7 bases, with 3 bases between the two germline ends. The CDR3 has 11 amino acids.